The 5 T cell receptor beta chains in this list originate from one sample, sequenced in a study of shared clonotypes between healthy human individuals. Sequenced by immunoSEQ multiplex PCR; TCRdb stores in-frame clones only, minus some. The table shows some 1.1 million clones, with roughly 80% occurring only once. Material: memory CD4+ T cells from PBMCs. Documented subset: CD45RA-negative fraction. The source of these receptors is a man between 18 and 35 years old in good health. Some clones in this sample may be carry-over from other donors' samples.

This chain joins TRBV9 and TRBJ1-4; 7 nucleotides agree with TRBD1. Trimming removed 4 bases from V and 8 bases from J; junction bases left unmatched: 17. The CDR3 has 17 residues. The germline gives CDR1 SGDLS, CDR2 YYNGEE. The CDR3 coding sequence is TGTGCCAGCAGCCCCCCGGCTGGGGACAGTTGGGGCGAAAAACTGTTTTTT. Protein sequence: CASSPPAGDSWGEKLFF.

The chain recombines TRBV5-1 with TRBJ2-2, with 9 bases matching TRBD2. Germline CDR1 SGHRS, CDR2 YFSETQ. V gave up 7 bases and J gave up 6 bases; unmatched junction bases: 10. This CDR3 has 15 amino acids. The CDR3 DNA reads TGCGCCAGCCGACCATTAGCGGGAGAGTCCGGGGAGCTGTTTTTT. Amino acids: CASRPLAGESGELFF.

This rearrangement joins TRBV7-2 to TRBJ2-7; the D gene is possibly TRBD2 (6 bases). V gave up 0 bases and J gave up 4 bases, with 16 bases separating them. Per the germline V gene, CDR1 is SGHTA and CDR2 is FQGNSA. The CDR3 length is 16 residues. Here the CDR3 DNA reads TGTGCCAGCAGCTTAGCTGACGGGAGCCGCTTTTACGAGCAGTACTTC. Encoded protein: CASSLADGSRFYEQYF.

This chain uses TRBV7-8 with TRBJ2-1; 12 nucleotides match TRBD2. V was clipped by 5 bases and J by 4 bases; unmatched bases: 9. Per germline, CDR1 SGHVS and CDR2 FQNEAQ. The CDR3 consists of 17 residues. The CDR3 DNA sequence: TGTGCCAGCAGCCGCACACCTAGCGGGAGGGCGTACAATGAGCAGTTCTTC. It encodes CASSRTPSGRAYNEQFF.

The chain couples TRBV10-3 to TRBJ1-2; no clear D gene. Trimming cost V 4 bases and J 1 base, with 10 bases left between them. Germline values: CDR1 ENHRY, CDR2 SYGVKD. The CDR3 sequence is 14 residues long. CDR3 bases: TGTGCCATCAGTGTGGAGGGAGGTAACTATGGCTACACCTTC. It is translated as CAISVEGGNYGYTF.